This T cell receptor beta chain was obtained from a study of CD8 T cells in ankylosing spondylitis. The CDR3 length is 12 residues. Germline lookup yields CDR1 DFQATT and CDR2 SNEGSKA (reference sequence). V lost 4 bases, J lost 0 bases, and 4 bases lay in between. Whole-study findings and limits: Within ankylosing spondylitis blood, a TCR beta motif made up of fewer than ten highly homologous variants appeared to be characteristic.

TCRdb ran MiXCR on the 5' RACE reads and lists one entry per CDR3 protein. The sample has nearly 350,000 distinct CDR3 sequences, roughly 15% seen once; the top ten hold about 1%. This clonotype was observed many times. What it binds is unknown. J is TRBJ1-5 and V is TRBV20-1; D gene unclear. The specimen was blood, either unsorted or a sorted T cell fraction (not recorded which). The sequence derives from a male donor with ankylosing spondylitis or in good health (not recorded which). CDR3 amino acids: CSAKDSNQPQHF. The CDR3 DNA is TGCAGTGCTAAAGATAGCAATCAGCCCCAGCATTTT.